This T cell receptor beta chain was found in a study of monozygotic twins with inflammatory bowel disease. Germline V CDR1 and CDR2: SQVTM, ANQGSEA. The CDR3 has 13 residues. From the 5' RACE reads, TCRdb lists one entry per CDR3 protein and no DNA. The sample yields about 380,000 distinct CDR3 sequences, of which the top ten take up just over 2.5%. This clonotype was obtained from a human donor with ulcerative colitis or Crohn's disease, or a healthy co-twin of an affected twin (not recorded which). Sequenced input: blood. The V and J genes are TRBV29-1 and TRBJ2-5; TCRdb picks TRBD2, but there is no DNA to check that call. The CDR3 sequence is CSMGRGVGETQYF.